This T cell receptor (beta chain) was sequenced in a study of shared clonotypes between healthy human individuals. Looking at the study overall: Three CD4 naive, three CD4 memory, two CD8 naive and one CD8 memory plate were used per donor.

Sorted-subset replicate PCR reactions were performed with 200 ng DNA, corresponding to roughly 31,000 T cell genomes. Authors' processing steps: Junction-only sequences produced by ImmunoSEQ had no quality scores, so filtering differed. TCRdb keeps only in-frame clones here, not all; method: immunoSEQ multiplex PCR. For V, J and clone size, that table is used; D and trimming come from the DNA. The data contain over 1.5 million clones, 95% to 99% of them singletons. CDR1 is SGDLS and CDR2 is YYNGEE in the germline V gene. The CDR3 length is 15 residues. Trimming left V 0 bases short and J 4 bases short, with 10 bases between. Researchers partitioned CD4+ cells into CD45RA+ naive and CD45RA-negative memory subsets.

Sequences were obtained from naive CD4+ T cells sorted from blood. Subset of the sample: CD45RA+ positively selected. The chain is built from TRBV9 and TRBJ2-2; D perhaps matches TRBD1 (5 bases). The receptor's source is a man between 25 and 39 years old in good health. The CDR3 reads CASSVGQHGTGELFF. CDR3 nucleotides: TGTGCCAGCAGCGTAGGACAGCACGGCACCGGGGAGCTGTTTTTT.